Each of the 16 T cell receptor beta chains below was sequenced from the same sample in a study of tumor-infiltrating lymphocytes in primary liver carcinoma. A primer matching the constant region was used to make TCR beta cDNA from 500 to 650 ng of total RNA. Libraries for TCR beta were built through three nested multiplex PCR rounds, which together made up a slightly modified ARM-PCR procedure. Forward primers for TRBV1-TRBV30 and a C-beta reverse primer served the first two PCR rounds, at approximately 10 cycles each. TCRdb used MiXCR to reprocess the multiplex PCR reads, holding one entry per CDR3 protein. This sample has almost 55,000 distinct CDR3 sequences, with about 80% found just once. Scientists recovered RNA and DNA together from roughly 21-30 mg of unsorted bulk tissue. Sequencing input: liver tumor tissue from sampling region 2. Subset given: tumor region T2, inferior pole. These receptors were obtained from a man in his forties with primary liver carcinoma and hepatitis B virus infection.

The V and J genes are TRBV14 and TRBJ2-5, with D hard to call. The CDR3 runs to 17 residues. V shed 0 bases and J shed 1 base, with 15 bases lying between them. Germline V gene sequence: CDR1 SGHDN, CDR2 FVKESK. CDR3 amino acids: CASSQDHGLEFQETQYF. The CDR3 DNA reads as TGTGCCAGCAGCCAAGACCACGGCCTGGAATTCCAAGAGACCCAGTACTTC.

The chain joins TRBV21-1 to TRBJ2-5; the table's D call, TRBD1, has no DNA check behind it. TRBV21-1 is reported as a pseudogene. This CDR3 is 15 amino acids long. The CDR3 region has the DNA TGTGTCAGCAGCGGATCGGGGCAGGGGAGGGAGACCCAGTACTTC. Its translation is CVSSGSGQGRETQYF.

As regards this clonotype: At one end the junction does not follow the germline gene, possibly because of a read error. This rearrangement joins TRBV12-3 or TRBV12-4 to TRBJ2-3, with D perhaps TRBD1 (5 bases). This CDR3 comprises 14 residues. The CDR3 sequence is CVSSQGLSTDTQYF. The CDR3 region has the DNA TGTGTCAGCAGTCAGGGTTTGTCCACGGATACGCAGTATTTT.

A note on this clonotype: The junction and the germline gene differ at one end; a read error may be behind it. This sequence joins TRBV11-2 and TRBJ2-7, with D hard to call. The CDR3 is made up of 14 amino acids. Germline V gene data show CDR1 as SGHAT and CDR2 as FQNNGV. This CDR3 is CVSSLVLLSCEQYF. As DNA, the CDR3 is TGTGTCAGTAGCTTAGTACTCCTCTCCTGCGAGCAGTACTTC.

V gene TRBV5-4 combines with J gene TRBJ2-1, with 10 nucleotides matching TRBD1. Germline-derived CDR1 and CDR2 are SGHNT and YYREEE (reference sequence). This CDR3 is 15 amino acids long. V trimming: 3 bases; J trimming: 10 bases; junction bases outside the gene matches: 10. Here the CDR3 DNA reads TGTGCCAGCAGCTCGGTCGGGACAGGGGCGGGCGAGCAGTTCTTC. As protein: CASSSVGTGAGEQFF.

In its sample, this clonotype ranks as medium-sized. The V gene is TRBV6-1, the J gene TRBJ2-5; D gene unclear. The length of the CDR3 is 14 residues. Germline CDR1 is MNHNS and CDR2 is SASEGT. Trimming shortened V by 1 base and J by 5 bases, and 11 bases separated the two germline ends. The CDR3 DNA sequence: TGTGCCAGCAGTGAAGGTGCAGGTCTGGAGACCCAGTACTTC. Translated, it gives CASSEGAGLETQYF.

V is TRBV7-8 and J is TRBJ2-7; TRBD2 matches at 9 bases. After removal of 9 bases from V and 4 bases from J, the junction contained 10 bases not matched to a gene. CDR3 size: 14 residues. Germline V CDR1 and CDR2: SGHVS, FQNEAQ. The CDR3 protein is CARGVSGRVYEQYF. The CDR3 nucleotides are TGTGCCAGGGGCGTTAGCGGGAGAGTTTACGAGCAGTACTTC. Combining the CDR3 with reference TRBV7-8 and TRBJ2-7 gives the whole variable domain GAGVSQSPRYKVAKRGQDVALRCDPISGHVSLFWYQQALGQGPEFLTYFQNEAQLDKSGLPSDRFFAERPEGSVSTLKIQRTQQEDSAVYLCARGVSGRVYEQYFGPGTRLTVT.

Concerning this clonotype: A much larger clone differs by one base, so this may be a read error. The V and J genes are TRBV7-9 and TRBJ2-5, with 7 positions matching TRBD1. Germline trimming cut 5 bases from V and 5 bases from J; bases unmatched to any gene: 11. The CDR3 covers 15 residues. The germline V gene encodes CDR1 SEHNR and CDR2 FQNEAQ (reference sequence). Written as DNA, the CDR3 is TGTGCCAGCAGCCTCACGGGACAGCAACCGGAGACCCAGTACTTC. It translates to CASSLTGQQPETQYF. The whole variable domain, remainder taken from reference TRBV7-9 and TRBJ2-5, is DTGVSQNPRHKITKRGQNVTFRCDPISEHNRLYWYRQTLGQGPEFLTYFQNEAQLEKSRLLSDRFSAERPKGSFSTLEIQRTEQGDSAMYLCASSLTGQQPETQYFGPGTRLLVL.

Worth noting for this clonotype: Given a much more abundant clone one base away, this may be a read error. The chain has TRBV5-1 and TRBJ2-2; 10 nucleotides align to TRBD2. Trimming removed 5 bases from V and 1 base from J; junction bases left unmatched: 5. The CDR3 extends over 16 amino acids. Germline assignment: CDR1 SGHRS and CDR2 YFSETQ. DNA for the CDR3: TGCGCCAGCAGATTTAGACTAGCGGGGAACACCGGGGAGCTGTTTTTT. Residues: CASRFRLAGNTGELFF.

In this sample, this clonotype turned up many times. The chain combines TRBV4-1 with TRBJ1-4, with a weak D call TRBD1 (5 bases). The CDR3 is 18 residues long. Trimming removed 3 bases at V and 3 bases at J, with 20 bases between. The germline CDR1 and CDR2 sequences are MGHRA and YSYEKL. The CDR3 loop is CASSQGRESRSSNEKLFF. CDR3 nucleotide sequence: TGCGCCAGCAGCCAGGGACGGGAAAGTCGCAGTTCTAATGAAAAACTGTTTTTT.

About this clonotype itself: The CDR3 carries no conserved terminal phenylalanine or tryptophan, so it likely arises from a read error. The DNA is omitted, as the CDR3 cannot be located on it reliably, and the CDR3 follows TCRdb's listing. V and J are TRBV12-3 or TRBV12-4 and TRBJ1-1. The CDR3 has 13 amino acids, counting both end residues. CDR3 sequence: CASSPNILTEAFC.

This clonotype has a count of ten or more. The chain carries TRBV6-4 and TRBJ2-3, with D possibly called TRBD1 or TRBD2 (5 bases each). The CDR3 has 15 residues. The germline V gene has CDR1 MRHNA and CDR2 SNTAGT. The V end lost 0 bases, the J end lost 4 bases, and 11 bases lay between the germline ends. Written as DNA, the CDR3 is TGTGCCAGCAGTGACTCGGGGACCCCGCCAGATACGCAGTATTTT. It is translated as CASSDSGTPPDTQYF.

The J gene is TRBJ2-1, the V gene TRBV6-5, with D perhaps TRBD2 (7 bases). The germline CDR1 and CDR2 sequences are MNHEY and SVGAGI. The V end lost 4 bases, the J end lost 2 bases, and 9 bases lay between the germline ends. CDR3 length: 14 amino acids. CDR3 coding DNA: TGTGCCAGCAGTTCCGGGGGGCCCTACAATGAGCAGTTCTTC. Its translation: CASSSGGPYNEQFF.

The sample holds many counts of this clonotype. The chain recombines TRBV4-2 with TRBJ2-1; 8 bases map to TRBD2. The junction had 2 bases not matched to a gene; V was cut back by 4 bases and J by 6 bases. Germline CDR1 and CDR2: LGHNA and YNFKEQ. This CDR3 region has 13 residues. CDR3: CASSPREGNEQFF. Written as DNA, the CDR3 is TGTGCCAGCAGCCCTCGGGAGGGCAATGAGCAGTTCTTC.

With respect to this clonotype: The junction shows a germline mismatch at one end, possibly a read error. This chain joins TRBV24-1 and TRBJ2-3; D ambiguous. Germline CDR1 reads KGHDR; CDR2 reads SFDVKD. The CDR3 contains 17 residues. CDR3 in DNA: TGTGCCACCAGTGATCCCGGGCAGCCCTTTAGCACAGATACACAGTATTTT. Residues: CATSDPGQPFSTDTQYF.

To note about this clonotype: One end of the junction is discordant with germline, which a read error may explain. The genes are TRBV23-1 and TRBJ2-5; TRBD1 matches at 7 bases. TRBV23-1 is an ORF; its function is uncertain. The CDR3 has 16 amino acids. The CDR3 DNA is TGCGCCAGCAGTCATCGCGAAGGGGGCGTTCAAGAGACCCGGTACTTC. It is translated as CASSHREGGVQETRYF.